This TCR beta chain was captured by sequencing in a study of blood T cells in healthy people across ages. This clonotype was detected only a few times. Primers used in a second PCR of about 7 to 12 cycles were a sample-barcoded 5' primer and a J-beta primer mix. Template switching added a 12-random-nucleotide identifier to every cDNA molecule. The study obtained at least 3 million CDR3-containing paired-end reads from every sample. TCRdb passed the 5' RACE reads through MiXCR, listing each CDR3 protein once. The profile shows around 940,000 distinct CDR3 sequences, roughly 51% of them singletons. From germline, CDR1 is SGHTA and CDR2 FQGNSA. The CDR3 has 15 amino acids. V was clipped by 6 bases and J by 7 bases; unmatched bases: 15.

Sample: blood. The chain carries TRBV7-2 and TRBJ2-7; the match to TRBD1 covers 7 bases. The clonotype comes from a woman aged 55-75 years in good health. CDR3 sequence (DNA): TGTGCCAGCAGTCGCCAGGGGGAGTTATACAATGAGCAGTACTTC. Its translation: CASSRQGELYNEQYF.